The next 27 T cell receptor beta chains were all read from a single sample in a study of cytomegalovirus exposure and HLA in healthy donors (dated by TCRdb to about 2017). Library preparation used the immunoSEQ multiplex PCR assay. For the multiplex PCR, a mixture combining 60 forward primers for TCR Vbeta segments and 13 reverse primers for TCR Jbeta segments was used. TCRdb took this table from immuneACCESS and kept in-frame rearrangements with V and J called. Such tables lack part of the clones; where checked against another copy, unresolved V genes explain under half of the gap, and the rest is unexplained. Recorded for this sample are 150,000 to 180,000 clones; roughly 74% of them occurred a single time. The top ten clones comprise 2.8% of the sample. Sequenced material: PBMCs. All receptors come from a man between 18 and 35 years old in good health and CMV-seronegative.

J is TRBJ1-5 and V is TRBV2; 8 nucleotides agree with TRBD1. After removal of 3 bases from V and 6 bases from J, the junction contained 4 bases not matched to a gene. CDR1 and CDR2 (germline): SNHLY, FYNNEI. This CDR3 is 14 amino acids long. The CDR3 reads CASSDGQGRQPQHF. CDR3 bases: TGTGCCAGCAGTGACGGACAGGGACGTCAGCCCCAGCATTTT.

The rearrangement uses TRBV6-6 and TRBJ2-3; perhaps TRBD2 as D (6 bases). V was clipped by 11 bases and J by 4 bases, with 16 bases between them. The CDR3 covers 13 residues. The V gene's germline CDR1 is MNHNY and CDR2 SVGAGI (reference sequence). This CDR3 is CACLSGWADTQYF. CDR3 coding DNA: TGTGCCTGTCTAAGCGGGTGGGCAGATACGCAGTATTTT.

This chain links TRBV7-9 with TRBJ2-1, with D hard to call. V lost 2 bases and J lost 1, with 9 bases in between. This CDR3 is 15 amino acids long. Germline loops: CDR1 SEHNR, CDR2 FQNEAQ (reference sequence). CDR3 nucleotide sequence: TGTGCCAGCAGCTTATGGGCACATTCCTACAATGAGCAGTTCTTC. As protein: CASSLWAHSYNEQFF.

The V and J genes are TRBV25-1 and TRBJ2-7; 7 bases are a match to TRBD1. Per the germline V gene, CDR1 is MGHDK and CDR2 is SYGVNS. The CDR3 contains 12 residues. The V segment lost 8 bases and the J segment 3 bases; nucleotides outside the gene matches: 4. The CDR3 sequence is CASGGQFYEQYF. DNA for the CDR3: TGTGCCAGCGGGGGACAGTTCTACGAGCAGTACTTC.

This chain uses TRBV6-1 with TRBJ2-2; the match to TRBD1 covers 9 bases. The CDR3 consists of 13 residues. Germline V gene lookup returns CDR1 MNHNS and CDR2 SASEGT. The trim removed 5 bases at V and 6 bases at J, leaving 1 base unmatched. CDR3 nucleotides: TGTGCCAGCAGTCGGACAGGGGCCGGGGAGCTGTTTTTT. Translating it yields CASSRTGAGELFF.

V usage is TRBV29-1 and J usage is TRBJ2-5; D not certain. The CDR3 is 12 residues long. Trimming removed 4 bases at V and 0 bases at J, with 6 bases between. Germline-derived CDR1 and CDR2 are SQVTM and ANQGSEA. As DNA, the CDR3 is TGCAGCGTTGCCAGGCACCAAGAGACCCAGTACTTC. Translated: CSVARHQETQYF.

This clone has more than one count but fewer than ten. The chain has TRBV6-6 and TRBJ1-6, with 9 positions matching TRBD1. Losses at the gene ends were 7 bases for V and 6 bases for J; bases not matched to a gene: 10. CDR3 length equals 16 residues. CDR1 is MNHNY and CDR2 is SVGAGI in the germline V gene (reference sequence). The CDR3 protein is CASTKLGQGFNSPLHF. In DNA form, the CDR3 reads TGTGCCAGCACTAAACTGGGACAGGGCTTTAATTCACCCCTCCACTTT.

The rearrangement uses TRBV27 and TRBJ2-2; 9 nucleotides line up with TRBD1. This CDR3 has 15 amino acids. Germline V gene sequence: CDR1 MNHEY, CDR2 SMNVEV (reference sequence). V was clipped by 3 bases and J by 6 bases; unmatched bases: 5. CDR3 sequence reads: CASSFRDRVPGELFF. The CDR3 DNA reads TGTGCCAGCAGTTTTAGGGACAGGGTGCCCGGGGAGCTGTTTTTT.

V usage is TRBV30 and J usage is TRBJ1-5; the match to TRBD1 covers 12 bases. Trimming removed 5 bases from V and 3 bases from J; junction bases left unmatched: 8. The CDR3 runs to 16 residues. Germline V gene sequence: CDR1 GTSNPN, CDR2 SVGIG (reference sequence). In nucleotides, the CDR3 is TGTGCCTGGGGTTCCGGGACAGGGGGCTCCAATCAGCCCCAGCATTTT. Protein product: CAWGSGTGGSNQPQHF.

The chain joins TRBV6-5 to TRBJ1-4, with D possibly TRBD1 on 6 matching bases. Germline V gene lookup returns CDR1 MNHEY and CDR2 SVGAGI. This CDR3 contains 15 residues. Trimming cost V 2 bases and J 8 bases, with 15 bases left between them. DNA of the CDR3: TGTGCCAGCAGTTACAACTCGGGGACATCCGAAAAACTGTTTTTT. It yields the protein CASSYNSGTSEKLFF.

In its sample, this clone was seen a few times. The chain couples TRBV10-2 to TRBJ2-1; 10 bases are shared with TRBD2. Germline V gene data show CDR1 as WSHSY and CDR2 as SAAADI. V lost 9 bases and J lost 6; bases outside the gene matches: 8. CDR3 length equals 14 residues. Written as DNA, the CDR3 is TGCGCCAGTATGGAAGCGGGGGGGGTCAATGAGCAGTTCTTC. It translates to CASMEAGGVNEQFF.

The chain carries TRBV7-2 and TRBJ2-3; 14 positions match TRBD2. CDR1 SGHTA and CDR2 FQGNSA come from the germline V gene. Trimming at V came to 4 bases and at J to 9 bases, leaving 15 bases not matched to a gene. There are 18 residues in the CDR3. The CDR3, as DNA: TGTGCCAGCAGCTCCAGGACTAGCGGGGGGTACCGGGACTCGACGCAGTATTTT. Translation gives CASSSRTSGGYRDSTQYF.

The CDR3 region is CASSQVILQGQETQYF. The CDR3 DNA reads TGCGCCAGCAGCCAAGTTATTCTACAGGGCCAAGAGACCCAGTACTTC. V gene TRBV4-1 combines with J gene TRBJ2-5; D possibly corresponds to TRBD1 (6 bases). The CDR3 length is 16 residues. Trimming took off 1 base at V and 1 base at J, with 13 bases between the two ends. The germline gives CDR1 MGHRA, CDR2 YSYEKL.

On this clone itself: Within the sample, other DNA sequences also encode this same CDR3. CDR3: CASSFGGAGETQYF. The CDR3 coding sequence is TGCGCCAGCAGCTTTGGGGGGGCCGGGGAGACCCAGTACTTC. The chain is built from TRBV5-1 and TRBJ2-5, with D possibly TRBD2 on 7 matching bases. V was clipped by 2 bases and J by 5 bases, with 13 bases between them. Germline V gene data show CDR1 as SGHRS and CDR2 as YFSETQ. This CDR3 is built from 14 residues.

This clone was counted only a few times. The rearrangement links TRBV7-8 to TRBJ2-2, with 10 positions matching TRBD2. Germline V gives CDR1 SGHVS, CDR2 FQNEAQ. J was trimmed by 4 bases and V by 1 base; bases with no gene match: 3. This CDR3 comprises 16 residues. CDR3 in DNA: TGTGCCAGCAGCTTAGAGGCTAGCGGGGGCACCGGGGAGCTGTTTTTT. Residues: CASSLEASGGTGELFF.

In nucleotides, the CDR3 is TGCAGTGTAGGAGGGGACGTCGTCGACACCTTC. It specifies CSVGGDVVDTF. The chain carries TRBV20-1 and TRBJ1-2; TRBD1 is a possible D gene (5 bases). The length of the CDR3 is 11 residues. CDR1 and CDR2 from the germline V gene are DFQATT and SNEGSKA (reference sequence). V lost 7 bases and J lost 12, with 18 bases in between.

The CDR3 DNA follows: TGTGCCAGCAGCCCCGGACAGGACAGCTCCTACGAGCAGTACTTC. It specifies CASSPGQDSSYEQYF. V is TRBV9 and J is TRBJ2-7; 7 bases line up with TRBD1. Looked up from germline, CDR1 is SGDLS and CDR2 is YYNGEE. The CDR3 loop spans 15 amino acids. Trimming took 4 bases from V and 0 from J; bases not matched to a gene: 7.

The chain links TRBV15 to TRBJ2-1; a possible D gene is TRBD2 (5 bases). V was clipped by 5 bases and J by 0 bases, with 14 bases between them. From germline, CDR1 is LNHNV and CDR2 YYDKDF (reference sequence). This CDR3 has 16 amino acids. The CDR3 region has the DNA TGTGCCACCAGCCCGGGTGGGAGCTCCTCCTACAATGAGCAGTTCTTC. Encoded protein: CATSPGGSSSYNEQFF.

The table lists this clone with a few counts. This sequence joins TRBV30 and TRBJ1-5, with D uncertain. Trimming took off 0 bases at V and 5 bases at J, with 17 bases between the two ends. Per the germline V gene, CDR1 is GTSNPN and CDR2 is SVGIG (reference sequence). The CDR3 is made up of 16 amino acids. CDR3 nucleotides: TGTGCCTGGAGTGTACGAGGCGAGACTACCGATCAGCCCCAGCATTTT. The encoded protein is CAWSVRGETTDQPQHF. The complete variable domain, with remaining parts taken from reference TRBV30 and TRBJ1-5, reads SQTIHQWPATLVQPVGSPLSLECTVEGTSNPNLYWYRQAAGRGLQLLFYSVGIGQISSEVPQNLSASRPQDRQFILSSKKLLLSDSGFYLCAWSVRGETTDQPQHFGDGTRLSIL.

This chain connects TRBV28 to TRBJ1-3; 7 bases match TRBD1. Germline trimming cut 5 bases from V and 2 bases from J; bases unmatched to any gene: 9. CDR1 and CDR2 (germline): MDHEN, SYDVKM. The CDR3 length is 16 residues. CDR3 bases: TGTGCCAGCAGTCAGACAGGGATTCAGGCTGGAAACACCATATATTTT. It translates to CASSQTGIQAGNTIYF.

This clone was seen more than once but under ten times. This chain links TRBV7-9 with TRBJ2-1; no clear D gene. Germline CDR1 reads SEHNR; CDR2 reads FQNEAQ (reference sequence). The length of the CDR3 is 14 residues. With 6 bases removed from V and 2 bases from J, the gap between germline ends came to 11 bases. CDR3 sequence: CASRPLGPYNEQFF. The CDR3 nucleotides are TGTGCCAGCAGGCCCCTAGGTCCCTACAATGAGCAGTTCTTC.

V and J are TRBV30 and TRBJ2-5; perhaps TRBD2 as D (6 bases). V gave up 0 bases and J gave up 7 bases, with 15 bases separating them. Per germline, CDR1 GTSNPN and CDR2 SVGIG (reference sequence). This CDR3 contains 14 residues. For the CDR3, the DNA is TGTGCCTGGAGTGTAATGGGGGTCGGGGGGACCCAGTACTTC. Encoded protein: CAWSVMGVGGTQYF.

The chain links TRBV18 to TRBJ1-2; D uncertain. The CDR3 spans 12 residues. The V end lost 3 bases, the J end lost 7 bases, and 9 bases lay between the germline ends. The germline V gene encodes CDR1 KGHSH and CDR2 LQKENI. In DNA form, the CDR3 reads TGTGCCAGCTCACCTCCGGGGAGTGGCTACACCTTC. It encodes CASSPPGSGYTF.

The CDR3 loop is CASSLEEGGRYGYTF. CDR3 DNA: TGTGCCAGCAGCTTAGAGGAAGGGGGCCGCTATGGCTACACCTTC. The V and J genes are TRBV7-9 and TRBJ1-2; 7 bases are a match to TRBD1. CDR1 is SEHNR, CDR2 FQNEAQ, per germline (reference sequence). Germline trimming cut 1 base from V and 4 bases from J; bases unmatched to any gene: 6. CDR3 length: 15 residues.

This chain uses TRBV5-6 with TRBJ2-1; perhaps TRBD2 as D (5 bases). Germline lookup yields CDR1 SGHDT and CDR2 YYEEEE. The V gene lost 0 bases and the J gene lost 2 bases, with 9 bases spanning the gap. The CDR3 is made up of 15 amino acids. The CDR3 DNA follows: TGTGCCAGCAGCTTGGGTAGCGTCCCCTACAATGAGCAGTTCTTC. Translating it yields CASSLGSVPYNEQFF. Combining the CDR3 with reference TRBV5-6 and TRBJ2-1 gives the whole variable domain DAGVTQSPTHLIKTRGQQVTLRCSPKSGHDTVSWYQQALGQGPQFIFQYYEEEERQRGNFPDRFSGHQFPNYSSELNVNALLLGDSALYLCASSLGSVPYNEQFFGPGTRLTVL.

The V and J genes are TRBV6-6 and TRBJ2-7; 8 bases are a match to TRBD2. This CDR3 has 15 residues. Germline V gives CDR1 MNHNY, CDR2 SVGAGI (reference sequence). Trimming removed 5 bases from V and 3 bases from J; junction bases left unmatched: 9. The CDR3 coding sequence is TGTGCCAGCAGTCGTAGCGGGACTGCCGGCTACGAGCAGTACTTC. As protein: CASSRSGTAGYEQYF.

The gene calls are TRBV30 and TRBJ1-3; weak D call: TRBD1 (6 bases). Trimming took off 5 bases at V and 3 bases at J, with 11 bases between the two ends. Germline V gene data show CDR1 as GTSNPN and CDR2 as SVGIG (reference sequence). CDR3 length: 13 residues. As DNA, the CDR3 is TGTGCCTGGGGGGGGGCCGGTGGAAACACCATATATTTT. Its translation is CAWGGAGGNTIYF.